This T cell receptor (beta chain) was identified in a study of blood T cell repertoires in COVID-19. Study-wide context: PBMCs, B-cell-depleted T cells, or T cells were the source of the cDNA or gDNA that made up the material.

Germline V gene data show CDR1 as LGHNA and CDR2 as YNFKEQ. The CDR3 consists of 17 residues. V lost 4 bases and J lost 2, with 18 bases in between. Libraries were prepared by immunoSEQ multiplex PCR; TCRdb keeps only in-frame clonotypes and omits some of them. Of 310,000 or so clones detected, 85% to 90% appear once; the ten largest clones hold about 3.9%. The V gene is TRBV4-2, the J gene TRBJ1-5; no firm D call. The sample comprised peripheral blood. The receptor was derived from a woman aged 45-65 years with active or convalescent COVID-19. The CDR3 is CASSPHPPQWGNQPQHF. The CDR3 bases are TGTGCCAGCAGCCCTCACCCCCCACAGTGGGGCAATCAGCCCCAGCATTTT.